This paragraph covers one TCR beta chain sequence. The antigen remains undetermined. The data derive from a study of T cell responses to AZD1222 COVID-19 vaccine. Study-wide results and caveats: Along spike, vaccine-associated CD4 TCRs were found throughout, with dominance at 160-218 and 743-854. Targeting of unmutated variant regions was reportedly seen in nearly half of spike-specific TCRs.

This table comes from immunoSEQ multiplex PCR, and its TCRdb copy is limited to in-frame clones, with some not included. The table shows tens of thousands of clones, with roughly nine tenths occurring only once. The sequences come from peripheral blood, collected on day 0 of AZD1222 vaccination. The TCR originated in an adult in good health.

The CDR3 reads CASSYSRGTNEKLFF. CDR3 DNA sequence: TGTGCCAGCAGTTACTCGAGAGGGACTAATGAAAAACTGTTTTTT. The chain employs TRBV6-5 and TRBJ1-4, with unresolved D. Deletions cut 0 bases from V and 2 bases from J, with 7 bases between. The CDR3 is 15 amino acids. Per germline, CDR1 MNHEY and CDR2 SVGAGI.